The following is a T cell receptor (beta chain) sequence with its context. The data belong to a study of blood T cell repertoires in COVID-19. This CDR3 spans 15 amino acids. The trim removed 3 bases at V and 4 bases at J, leaving 9 bases unmatched. The germline V gene has CDR1 DFQATT and CDR2 SNEGSKA (reference sequence). The assay was immunoSEQ multiplex PCR, and TCRdb's table has in-frame clones only and misses some. The sample holds 90,000 to 110,000 clones; about three quarters are singletons and the top ten take less than 20%. The genes are TRBV20-1 and TRBJ1-5; TRBD1 matches at 7 bases. The sequence derives from a woman aged 70-85 years with acute or convalescent COVID-19. Sequenced: peripheral blood. The CDR3 DNA sequence: TGCAGTGCTAGTGGCAGGGGACAGTCAAATCAGCCCCAGCATTTT. Translated, it gives CSASGRGQSNQPQHF.